The 13 T cell receptor beta chains given below trace back to one sample, sequenced in a study of blood T cell repertoires in COVID-19. Assay used: immunoSEQ multiplex PCR; TCRdb lists only in-frame clones, some missing. The sample yields fewer than 250,000 clones, roughly 82% seen once. Sequencing was carried out using peripheral blood. These TCRs come from a woman in her thirties or forties with acute or convalescent COVID-19.

This chain joins TRBV18 and TRBJ2-7; D ambiguous. This CDR3 region has 15 residues. Germline CDR1 and CDR2: KGHSH and LQKENI. V lost 2 bases and J lost 4, with 15 bases in between. CDR3 residues: CASSPSRDNQYEQYF. The DNA for the CDR3 is TGTGCCAGCTCACCATCGCGTGACAATCAGTACGAGCAGTACTTC.

The rearrangement links TRBV24-1 to TRBJ2-1, with D possibly matching TRBD1 (6 bases). V lost 3 bases and J 3 bases, leaving 14 bases between the germline ends. The CDR3 contains 16 residues. Per the germline V gene, CDR1 is KGHDR and CDR2 is SFDVKD. CDR3 coding DNA: TGTGCCACCAGTGATGTCTCCGGGACATTCTACAATGAGCAGTTCTTC. It translates to CATSDVSGTFYNEQFF.

The gene calls are TRBV18 and TRBJ2-5; TRBD1 is a possible D gene (6 bases). V lost 0 bases and J lost 5, with 16 bases in between. Germline V gene sequence: CDR1 KGHSH, CDR2 LQKENI. This CDR3 region has 16 residues. The CDR3 sequence: CASSPPSRGRTETQYF. CDR3 DNA: TGTGCCAGCTCACCACCGAGCAGGGGCCGGACTGAGACCCAGTACTTC. Supplemented by reference TRBV18 and TRBJ2-5, the full variable domain reads NAGVMQNPRHLVRRRGQEARLRCSPMKGHSHVYWYRQLPEEGLKFMVYLQKENIIDESGMPKERFSAEFPKEGPSILRIQQVVRGDSAAYFCASSPPSRGRTETQYFGPGTRLLVL.

The chain couples TRBV12-2 to TRBJ2-7; TRBD2 was called by the table and not checked on the DNA. TRBV12-2 is marked as a pseudogene. The CDR3 sequence is 14 residues long. CDR3: CASRLKQRRYEQYF. DNA for the CDR3: TGTGCAAGTCGCTTAAAACAGCGGCGCTACGAGCAGTACTTC.

This clone appeared once. The genes are TRBV3-1 (or the pseudogene TRBV3-2) and TRBJ2-7; maybe TRBD2 (6 bases). Germline V gene lookup returns CDR1 LGHDT and CDR2 YNNKEL (reference sequence). CDR3 length: 13 amino acids. Trimming shortened V by 1 base and J by 3 bases, and 7 bases separated the two germline ends. The CDR3 region is CASSQGGDYEQYF. CDR3 bases: TGTGCCAGCAGCCAAGGGGGGGACTACGAGCAGTACTTC.

This clone was found a few times. The chain employs TRBV14 and TRBJ2-7; possible D gene TRBD2, 6 bases. The CDR3 consists of 14 residues. Germline V CDR1 and CDR2: SGHDN, FVKESK. V was trimmed by 5 bases and J by 0 bases, leaving 11 bases between them. CDR3 sequence: CASSLGLISYEQYF. The CDR3 nucleotides are TGTGCCAGCAGCTTAGGACTAATCTCCTACGAGCAGTACTTC.

The V and J genes are TRBV6-2 or TRBV6-3 and TRBJ1-6, with TRBD1 matching 8 bases. Germline CDR1 reads MNHEY; CDR2 reads SVGEGT. Losses at the gene ends were 5 bases for V and 7 bases for J; bases not matched to a gene: 7. The CDR3 is made up of 15 amino acids. The CDR3 nucleotides read TGTGCCAGCAGTCATCCGGGACAGGAGAATTCACCCCTCCACTTT. It is translated as CASSHPGQENSPLHF.

V is TRBV12-3 or TRBV12-4 and J is TRBJ2-7; D call uncertain. This CDR3 region has 13 residues. V lost 4 bases and J lost 2, with 9 bases in between. In DNA, the CDR3 is TGTGCCAGCAGTTCCCCCCCCACCTACGAGCAGTACTTC. Translation: CASSSPPTYEQYF.

This clone occurred once. The chain employs TRBV5-4 and TRBJ2-3; D gene ambiguous. Looked up from germline, CDR1 is SGHNT and CDR2 is YYREEE (reference sequence). The CDR3 is 13 residues long. Trimming stripped 4 bases from V and 5 bases from J, with 11 bases between. The CDR3 here is CASSRRFRDTQYF. In nucleotides, the CDR3 is TGTGCCAGCAGCCGCCGGTTCCGAGATACGCAGTATTTT.

This clone was observed once. This chain uses TRBV27 with TRBJ2-3; 11 positions agree with TRBD1. This CDR3 is 16 amino acids long. Germline V gene data show CDR1 as MNHEY and CDR2 as SMNVEV (reference sequence). With 4 bases clipped from V and 5 bases from J, the junction kept 8 bases outside the gene matches. CDR3 DNA: TGTGCCAGCAGTTCACTGGGACAGGGGGATAGAGATACGCAGTATTTT. Protein: CASSSLGQGDRDTQYF.

The DNA of the CDR3 is TGTGCCAGCAGCTTAGAGAGTCGACGGGAGGACTATGGCTACACCTTC. Encoded protein: CASSLESRREDYGYTF. The chain joins TRBV13 to TRBJ1-2; D gene ambiguous. Trimming shortened V by 1 base and J by 3 bases, and 15 bases separated the two germline ends. The CDR3 has 16 residues. Germline V gene lookup returns CDR1 PRHDT and CDR2 FYEKMQ (reference sequence).

This chain uses TRBV6-5 with TRBJ2-7; 7 bases are shared with TRBD2. The CDR3 is 15 residues long. Trimming removed 0 bases from V and 5 bases from J; junction bases left unmatched: 7. CDR1 is MNHEY, CDR2 SVGAGI, per germline. In DNA, the CDR3 is TGTGCCAGCAGTTACTCTCGGGGGGTAGGGAACGAGCAGTACTTC. This encodes CASSYSRGVGNEQYF.

V and J are TRBV9 and TRBJ1-2; D gene unclear. Germline lookup yields CDR1 SGDLS and CDR2 YYNGEE. The CDR3 contains 13 residues. The germline V and J ends were trimmed by 4 bases and 4 bases, with 11 bases remaining between them. CDR3 amino acids: CASSLRGGYGYTF. CDR3 nucleotides: TGTGCCAGCAGCCTCCGGGGAGGCTATGGCTACACCTTC.